These 26 T cell receptor beta chains originate from one sample sequenced in a study of Ad26.COV2.S vaccination and SARS-CoV-2 variants. Indicated treatment: 19 received Ad26.COV2.S at low or high dose, single or two shots; 5 received placebo; per-sample allocation not given. Specimen acquisition occurred on day 63 following the initial vaccine or placebo injection. Assay used: immunoSEQ multiplex PCR; TCRdb lists only in-frame clones, some missing. The sample includes roughly 420,000 clones, around nine tenths seen only once; the top ten take about 4%. Sample: peripheral blood, taken in a trial of Ad26.COV2.S vaccine versus placebo. These receptors were obtained from a person aged 18 to 59 who received the Ad26.COV2.S COVID-19 vaccine or a placebo.

This clone was seen a handful of times. The chain joins TRBV18 to TRBJ1-2; the D is unclear. Trimming removed 0 bases at V and 10 bases at J, with 18 bases between. The germline CDR1 and CDR2 sequences are KGHSH and LQKENI. The CDR3 spans 15 residues. CDR3 DNA: TGTGCCAGCTCACCACCTGCTAAAGGAGAAGATGACTACACCTTC. This encodes CASSPPAKGEDDYTF.

The chain recombines TRBV28 with TRBJ1-5; D gene uncertain. CDR3 length: 14 residues. V dropped 3 bases and J dropped 1 base, with 7 bases sitting between them. CDR1 is MDHEN, CDR2 SYDVKM, per germline. CDR3 protein: CASSLDGSNQPQHF. CDR3 DNA: TGTGCCAGCAGTTTGGACGGGAGCAATCAGCCCCAGCATTTT.

The genes are TRBV6-1 and TRBJ2-7; D is tentatively TRBD1 or TRBD2 (5 bases each). Trimming took off 0 bases at V and 2 bases at J, with 14 bases between the two ends. Germline V lookup: CDR1 MNHNS, CDR2 SASEGT. The length of the CDR3 is 16 residues. Here the CDR3 reads CASSEALAGAAYEQYF. The DNA of the CDR3 is TGTGCCAGCAGTGAAGCTCTAGCCGGGGCTGCCTACGAGCAGTACTTC.

This sequence joins TRBV7-2 and TRBJ2-3, with 7 positions matching TRBD2. The V segment lost 1 base and the J segment 4 bases; nucleotides outside the gene matches: 2. Looked up from germline, CDR1 is SGHTA and CDR2 is FQGNSA. This CDR3 contains 14 residues. The CDR3: CASSLDREADTQYF. In nucleotides, the CDR3 is TGTGCCAGCAGCTTAGACCGGGAGGCAGATACGCAGTATTTT.

This sequence joins TRBV6-5 and TRBJ1-1; 7 bases match TRBD1. The CDR3 is 15 amino acids. The trim removed 5 bases at V and 5 bases at J, leaving 11 bases unmatched. From germline, CDR1 is MNHEY and CDR2 SVGAGI. The CDR3 sequence: CASSTQYRGMTEAFF. CDR3 bases: TGTGCCAGCAGTACACAGTACAGGGGTATGACTGAAGCTTTCTTT.

This chain uses TRBV19 with TRBJ2-2; 7 nucleotides agree with TRBD1. Germline V gives CDR1 LNHDA, CDR2 SQIVND (reference sequence). The CDR3 runs 16 residues. V shed 4 bases and J 7 bases; nucleotides not matched to a gene: 12. CDR3 in amino acids: CASSSELTGQDGELFF. The CDR3 DNA reads as TGTGCCAGTAGTAGTGAGTTGACAGGGCAGGACGGGGAGCTGTTTTTT.

The rearrangement links TRBV6-1 to TRBJ1-6; D gene ambiguous. This CDR3 region has 15 residues. From germline, CDR1 is MNHNS and CDR2 SASEGT. V lost 3 bases to trimming and J lost 0 bases, with 6 bases between them. The CDR3 reads CASSDQSSYNSPLHF. In DNA, the CDR3 is TGTGCCAGCAGTGACCAGAGCTCCTATAATTCACCCCTCCACTTT.

As to this clone: Other DNA sequences within the sample encode an identical CDR3. V gene TRBV12-3 or TRBV12-4 combines with J gene TRBJ2-1; D not certain. This CDR3 has 12 residues. With 6 bases removed from V and 4 bases from J, the gap between germline ends came to 7 bases. The CDR3 DNA is TGTGCCAGCAGCCTAGGATACAATGAGCAGTTCTTC. This sequence encodes CASSLGYNEQFF.

This clone has a single count. V is TRBV5-4 and J is TRBJ2-7; 9 bases fit TRBD1. The CDR3 sequence is 16 residues long. V lost 4 bases to trimming and J lost 3 bases; unmatched junction nucleotides: 11. Germline values: CDR1 SGHNT, CDR2 YYREEE (reference sequence). CDR3 region: CASSAPKGQGIYEQYF. The CDR3 region has the DNA TGTGCCAGCAGCGCCCCTAAGGGACAGGGTATCTACGAGCAGTACTTC.

V gene TRBV29-1 combines with J gene TRBJ1-5; D not certain. Germline V lookup: CDR1 SQVTM, CDR2 ANQGSEA. V dropped 5 bases and J dropped 2 bases, with 10 bases sitting between them. The CDR3 extends over 13 amino acids. This chain's CDR3 is CSVLDTGNQPQHF. The CDR3 region has the DNA TGCAGCGTTCTTGATACCGGCAATCAGCCCCAGCATTTT.

This chain joins TRBV19 and TRBJ2-2; maybe TRBD2 (6 bases). Trimming shortened V by 7 bases and J by 3 bases, and 9 bases separated the two germline ends. From germline, CDR1 is LNHDA and CDR2 SQIVND (reference sequence). The CDR3 is 13 amino acids. The CDR3 here is CASMGLYTGELFF. CDR3 sequence (DNA): TGTGCCAGTATGGGACTTTACACCGGGGAGCTGTTTTTT.

V gene TRBV10-3 combines with J gene TRBJ2-5; no clear D. From germline, CDR1 is ENHRY and CDR2 SYGVKD. The CDR3 sequence is 13 residues long. V was clipped by 0 bases and J by 5 bases, with 7 bases between them. The CDR3 here is CAISESRWETQYF. The CDR3 coding sequence is TGTGCCATCAGTGAGTCCAGGTGGGAGACCCAGTACTTC.

This sequence joins TRBV9 and TRBJ1-4, with D tentatively TRBD1 (6 bases). CDR3 length: 16 residues. The ends were cut back, 3 bases at V and 8 bases at J, with 20 bases in the middle. Germline CDR1 and CDR2: SGDLS and YYNGEE. The CDR3 reads CASSGRTDLGGEKLFF. The CDR3, as DNA: TGTGCCAGCAGCGGACGGACTGATTTGGGGGGCGAAAAACTGTTTTTT.

DNA for the CDR3: TGTGCCAGCAGCTTAACCGGGGGGCGGGGTGAAAAACTGTTTTTT. Protein: CASSLTGGRGEKLFF. The V call is TRBV7-2, the J call TRBJ1-4, with D tentatively TRBD1 (6 bases). Germline CDR1 SGHTA, CDR2 FQGNSA. The length of the CDR3 is 15 residues. V was trimmed by 2 bases and J by 7 bases, leaving 14 bases between them. The whole variable domain, remainder taken from reference TRBV7-2 and TRBJ1-4, is GAGVSQSPSNKVTEKGKDVELRCDPISGHTALYWYRQSLGQGLEFLIYFQGNSAPDKSGLPSDRFSAERTGGSVSTLTIQRTQQEDSAVYLCASSLTGGRGEKLFFGSGTQLSVL.

There are a few counts of this clone. The rearrangement links TRBV7-6 to TRBJ2-1; 7 bases align to TRBD1. The CDR3 runs to 15 residues. The germline V gene has CDR1 SGHVS and CDR2 FNYEAQ. J lost 0 bases, V lost 5 bases, and 4 bases had no gene match. Here the CDR3 DNA reads TGTGCCAGCAGCATCCGGGACAGCTCCTACAATGAGCAGTTCTTC. As protein: CASSIRDSSYNEQFF.

V gene TRBV6-6 combines with J gene TRBJ2-3, with no clear D. Germline CDR1 reads MNHNY; CDR2 reads SVGAGI (reference sequence). This CDR3 comprises 11 residues. V lost 7 bases, J lost 7 bases, and 9 bases lay in between. CDR3 sequence (DNA): TGTGCCAGCACCTCGACGAATACGCAGTATTTT. Protein sequence: CASTSTNTQYF.

This clone has only one observation. V and J are TRBV7-9 and TRBJ1-2, with a weak D call TRBD1 (6 bases). Germline values: CDR1 SEHNR, CDR2 FQNEAQ (reference sequence). The CDR3 spans 15 residues. V lost 0 bases, J lost 4 bases, and 12 bases lay in between. This CDR3 is CASSLADSRLYGYTF. The CDR3 nucleotides are TGTGCCAGCAGCTTAGCGGACAGCAGACTCTATGGCTACACCTTC.

This clone was recorded a few times. Here the CDR3 DNA reads TGCGCCAGCAGCCAGACCGGGACTAGCGGGGCAGATACGCAGTATTTT. Amino acid sequence: CASSQTGTSGADTQYF. V and J are TRBV4-1 and TRBJ2-3, with TRBD2 matching over 13 bases. With 3 bases clipped from V and 4 bases from J, the junction kept 4 bases outside the gene matches. The CDR3 runs to 16 residues. The germline gives CDR1 MGHRA, CDR2 YSYEKL.

The chain employs TRBV3-1 (or the pseudogene TRBV3-2) and TRBJ2-3, with D perhaps TRBD1 (5 bases). V shed 1 base and J shed 6 bases, with 14 bases lying between them. The CDR3 covers 15 residues. The germline CDR1 and CDR2 sequences are LGHDT and YNNKEL (reference sequence). DNA for the CDR3: TGTGCCAGCAGCCAAGCGACAGAGTTATCGGATACGCAGTATTTT. Translated, it gives CASSQATELSDTQYF.

This clone was seen only once. The chain uses TRBV5-1 and TRBJ1-1, with unresolved D. CDR3 length: 12 residues. The V end lost 0 bases, the J end lost 6 bases, and 6 bases lay between the germline ends. Germline CDR1 and CDR2: SGHRS and YFSETQ. In nucleotides, the CDR3 is TGCGCCAGCAGCTTGGGATCAGCTGAAGCTTTCTTT. It encodes CASSLGSAEAFF.

The rearrangement links TRBV28 to TRBJ1-1, with D maybe TRBD1 (5 bases). This CDR3 spans 16 amino acids. Trimming took off 3 bases at V and 1 base at J, with 15 bases between the two ends. CDR1 and CDR2 (germline): MDHEN, SYDVKM. CDR3 in DNA: TGTGCCAGCAGTTTGAACGGGGGAGGACGGAACACTGAAGCTTTCTTT. Translation gives CASSLNGGGRNTEAFF.

The chain combines TRBV2 with TRBJ2-3; 8 nucleotides align to TRBD1. CDR1 is SNHLY and CDR2 is FYNNEI in the germline V gene. This CDR3 region has 17 residues. V shed 6 bases, J shed 4 bases, and the junction held 15 bases outside the gene matches. The CDR3 loop reads CASRETRTGSRADTQYF. CDR3 DNA sequence: TGTGCCAGCAGGGAGACCCGGACAGGGAGTCGGGCAGATACGCAGTATTTT.

V usage is TRBV19 and J usage is TRBJ1-1, with D possibly matching TRBD1 (6 bases). Germline lookup yields CDR1 LNHDA and CDR2 SQIVND (reference sequence). V was trimmed by 8 bases and J by 1 base, leaving 8 bases between them. This CDR3 has 12 amino acids. The CDR3 DNA follows: TGTGCCAGTGGAGGGGGGAACACTGAAGCTTTCTTT. Translating it yields CASGGGNTEAFF.

V is TRBV25-1 and J is TRBJ1-4, with unresolved D. CDR1 is MGHDK and CDR2 is SYGVNS in the germline V gene. Trimming pared 6 bases from V and 5 bases from J, leaving 16 bases between. The CDR3 runs 15 residues. Written as DNA, the CDR3 is TGTGCCAGCAGCAGAGGCGCAGATAGGAATGAAAAACTGTTTTTT. Amino acids: CASSRGADRNEKLFF. The full variable domain, rest sourced from reference TRBV25-1 and TRBJ1-4, is EADIYQTPRYLVIGTGKKITLECSQTMGHDKMYWYQQDPGMELHLIHYSYGVNSTEKGDLSSESTVSRIRTEHFPLTLESARPSHTSQYLCASSRGADRNEKLFFGSGTQLSVL.

In its sample, this clone was seen once. The chain is built from TRBV5-1 and TRBJ1-2; tentatively, D is TRBD1 (5 bases). Germline CDR1 SGHRS, CDR2 YFSETQ. There are 14 residues in the CDR3. V was cut by 4 bases and J by 2 bases, with 12 bases left in between. CDR3: CASSPPRQNYGYTF. The CDR3 DNA is TGCGCCAGCAGCCCCCCCCGACAGAACTATGGCTACACCTTC.

This chain joins TRBV5-4 and TRBJ2-3, with D perhaps matching TRBD1 (6 bases). The V end was cut by 2 bases, the J end by 0 bases, with 10 bases between. From germline, CDR1 is SGHNT and CDR2 YYREEE (reference sequence). The length of the CDR3 is 15 residues. The CDR3 coding sequence is TGTGCCAGCAGCTTAAGGGGGAAGAGCACAGATACGCAGTATTTT. It translates to CASSLRGKSTDTQYF. The variable domain in full, completed from reference TRBV5-4 and TRBJ2-3, reads ETGVTQSPTHLIKTRGQQVTLRCSSQSGHNTVSWYQQALGQGPQFIFQYYREEENGRGNFPPRFSGLQFPNYSSELNVNALELDDSALYLCASSLRGKSTDTQYFGPGTRLTVL.